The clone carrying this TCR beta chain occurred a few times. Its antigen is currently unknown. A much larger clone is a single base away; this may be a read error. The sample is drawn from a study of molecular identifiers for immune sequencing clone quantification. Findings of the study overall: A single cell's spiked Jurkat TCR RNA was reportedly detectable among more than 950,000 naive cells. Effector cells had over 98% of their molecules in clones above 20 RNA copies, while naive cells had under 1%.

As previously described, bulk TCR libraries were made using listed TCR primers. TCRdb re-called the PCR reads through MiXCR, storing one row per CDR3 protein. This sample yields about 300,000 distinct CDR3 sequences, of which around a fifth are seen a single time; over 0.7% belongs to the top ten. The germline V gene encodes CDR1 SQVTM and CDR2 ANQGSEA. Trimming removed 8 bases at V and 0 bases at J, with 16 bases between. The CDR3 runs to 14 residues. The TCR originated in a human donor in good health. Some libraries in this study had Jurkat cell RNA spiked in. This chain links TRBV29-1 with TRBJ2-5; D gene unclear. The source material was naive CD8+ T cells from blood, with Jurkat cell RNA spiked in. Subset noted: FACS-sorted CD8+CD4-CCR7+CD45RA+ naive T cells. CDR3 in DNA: TGCAGCATCGCAGATCTCCCGTACCAAGAGACCCAGTACTTC. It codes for CSIADLPYQETQYF.